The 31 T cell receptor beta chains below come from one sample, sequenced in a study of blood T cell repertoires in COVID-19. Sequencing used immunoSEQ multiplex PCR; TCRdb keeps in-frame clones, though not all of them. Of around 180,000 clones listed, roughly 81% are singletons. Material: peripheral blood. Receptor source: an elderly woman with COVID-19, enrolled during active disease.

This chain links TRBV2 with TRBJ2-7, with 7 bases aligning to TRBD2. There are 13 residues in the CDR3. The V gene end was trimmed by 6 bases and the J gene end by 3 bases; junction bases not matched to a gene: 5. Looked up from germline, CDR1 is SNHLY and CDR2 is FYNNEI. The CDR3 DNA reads TGTGCCAGCAGCGGGGGGATTTACTACGAGCAGTACTTC. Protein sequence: CASSGGIYYEQYF.

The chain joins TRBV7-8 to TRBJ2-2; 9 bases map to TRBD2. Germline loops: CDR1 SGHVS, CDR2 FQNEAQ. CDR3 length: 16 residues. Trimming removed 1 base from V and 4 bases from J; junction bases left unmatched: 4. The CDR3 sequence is CASSLGRLAVTGELFF. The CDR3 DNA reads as TGTGCCAGCAGCTTAGGCCGACTAGCGGTCACCGGGGAGCTGTTTTTT.

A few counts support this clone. The CDR3 loop is CASSFLGQGSQPQHF. In DNA form, the CDR3 reads TGTGCCAGCAGTTTTTTGGGACAGGGTAGTCAGCCCCAGCATTTT. The chain employs TRBV28 and TRBJ1-5, with TRBD1 matching 9 bases. Per germline, CDR1 MDHEN and CDR2 SYDVKM. This CDR3 region has 15 residues. Trimming at V came to 3 bases and at J to 6 bases, leaving 6 bases not matched to a gene. Using reference TRBV28 and TRBJ1-5 for the parts outside the CDR3, the full variable domain is DVKVTQSSRYLVKRTGEKVFLECVQDMDHENMFWYRQDPGLGLRLIYFSYDVKMKEKGDIPEGYSVSREKKERFSLILESASTNQTSMYLCASSFLGQGSQPQHFGDGTRLSIL.

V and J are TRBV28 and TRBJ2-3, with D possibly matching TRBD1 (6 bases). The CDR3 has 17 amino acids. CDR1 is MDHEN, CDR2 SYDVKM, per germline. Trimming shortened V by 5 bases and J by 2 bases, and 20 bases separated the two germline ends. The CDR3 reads CASSPHWAGDYTDTQYF. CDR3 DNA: TGTGCCAGCAGTCCCCATTGGGCAGGGGATTACACAGATACGCAGTATTTT.

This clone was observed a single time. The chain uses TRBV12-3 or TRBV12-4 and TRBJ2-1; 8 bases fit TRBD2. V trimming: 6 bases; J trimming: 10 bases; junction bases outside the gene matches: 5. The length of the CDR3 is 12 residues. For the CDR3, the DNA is TGTGCCAGCAGACCAGCGGGAGTCGAGCAGTTCTTC. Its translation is CASRPAGVEQFF.

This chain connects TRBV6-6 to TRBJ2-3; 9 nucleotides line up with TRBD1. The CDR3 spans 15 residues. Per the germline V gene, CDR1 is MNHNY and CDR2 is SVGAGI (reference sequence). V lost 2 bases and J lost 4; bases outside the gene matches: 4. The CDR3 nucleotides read TGTGCCAGCAGTTACGGGACAGGGCCCCCAGATACGCAGTATTTT. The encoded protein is CASSYGTGPPDTQYF.

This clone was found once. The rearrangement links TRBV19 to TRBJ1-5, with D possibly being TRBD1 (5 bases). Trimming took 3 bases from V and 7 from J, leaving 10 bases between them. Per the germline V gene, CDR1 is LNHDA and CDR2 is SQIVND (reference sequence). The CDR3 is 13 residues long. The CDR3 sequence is CASSMGGSQPQHF. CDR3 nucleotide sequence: TGTGCCAGTAGTATGGGGGGATCGCAGCCCCAGCATTTT.

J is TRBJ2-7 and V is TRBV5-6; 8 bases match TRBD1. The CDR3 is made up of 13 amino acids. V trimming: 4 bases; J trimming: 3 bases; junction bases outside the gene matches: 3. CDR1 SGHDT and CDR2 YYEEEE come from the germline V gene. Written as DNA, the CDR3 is TGTGCCAGCAGCCGCGACAGGGGCTACGAGCAGTACTTC. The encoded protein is CASSRDRGYEQYF.

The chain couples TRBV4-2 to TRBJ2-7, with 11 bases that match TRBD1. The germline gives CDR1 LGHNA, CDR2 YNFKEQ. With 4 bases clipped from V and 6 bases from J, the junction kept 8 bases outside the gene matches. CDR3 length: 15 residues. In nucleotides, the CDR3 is TGTGCCAGCAGCCTAGCCGGGACAGGGGGGCCCGAGCAGTACTTC. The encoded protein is CASSLAGTGGPEQYF.

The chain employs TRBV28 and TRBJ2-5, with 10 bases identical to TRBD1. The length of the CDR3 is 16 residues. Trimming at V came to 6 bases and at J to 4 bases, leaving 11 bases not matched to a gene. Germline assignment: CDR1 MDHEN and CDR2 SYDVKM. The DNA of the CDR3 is TGTGCCAGCAGCCCCAGACAGGGGGCAGTTCGAGAGACCCAGTACTTC. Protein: CASSPRQGAVRETQYF.

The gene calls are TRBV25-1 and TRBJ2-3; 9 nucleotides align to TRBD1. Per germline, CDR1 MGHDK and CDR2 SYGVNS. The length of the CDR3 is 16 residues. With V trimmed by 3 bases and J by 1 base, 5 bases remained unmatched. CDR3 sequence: CASSDLTGGGTDTQYF. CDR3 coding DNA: TGTGCCAGCAGTGATCTGACAGGGGGTGGCACAGATACGCAGTATTTT.

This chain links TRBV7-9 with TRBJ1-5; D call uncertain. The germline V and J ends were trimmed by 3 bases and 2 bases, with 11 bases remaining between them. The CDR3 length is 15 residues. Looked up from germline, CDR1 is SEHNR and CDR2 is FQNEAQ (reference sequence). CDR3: CASSLGRVGNQPQHF. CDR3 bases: TGTGCCAGCAGCTTGGGGAGGGTAGGCAATCAGCCCCAGCATTTT.

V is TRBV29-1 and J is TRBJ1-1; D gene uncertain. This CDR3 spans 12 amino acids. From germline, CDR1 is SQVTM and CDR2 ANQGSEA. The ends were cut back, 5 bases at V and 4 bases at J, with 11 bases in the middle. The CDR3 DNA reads TGCAGCGTTCGGCAGGCAAGCACTGAAGCTTTCTTT. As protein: CSVRQASTEAFF.

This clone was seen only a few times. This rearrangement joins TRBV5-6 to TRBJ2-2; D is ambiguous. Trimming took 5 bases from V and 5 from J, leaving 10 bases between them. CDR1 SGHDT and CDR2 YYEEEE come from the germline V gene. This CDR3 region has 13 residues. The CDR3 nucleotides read TGTGCCAGCAGGCTTTTGGAGACCGGGGAGCTGTTTTTT. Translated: CASRLLETGELFF.

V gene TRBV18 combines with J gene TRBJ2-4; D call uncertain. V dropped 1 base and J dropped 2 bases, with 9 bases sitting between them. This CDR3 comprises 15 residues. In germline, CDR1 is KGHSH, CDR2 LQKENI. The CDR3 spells CASSPQIQSKNIQYF. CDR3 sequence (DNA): TGTGCCAGCTCACCACAGATACAATCCAAAAACATTCAGTACTTC.

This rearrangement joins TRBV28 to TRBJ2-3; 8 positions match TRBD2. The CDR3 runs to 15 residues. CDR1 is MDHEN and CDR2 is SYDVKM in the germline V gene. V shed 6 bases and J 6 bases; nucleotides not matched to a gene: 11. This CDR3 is CASRPTSGYTDTQYF. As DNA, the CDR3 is TGTGCCAGCAGGCCAACTAGCGGTTATACGGATACGCAGTATTTT. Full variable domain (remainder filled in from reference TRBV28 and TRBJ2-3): DVKVTQSSRYLVKRTGEKVFLECVQDMDHENMFWYRQDPGLGLRLIYFSYDVKMKEKGDIPEGYSVSREKKERFSLILESASTNQTSMYLCASRPTSGYTDTQYFGPGTRLTVL.

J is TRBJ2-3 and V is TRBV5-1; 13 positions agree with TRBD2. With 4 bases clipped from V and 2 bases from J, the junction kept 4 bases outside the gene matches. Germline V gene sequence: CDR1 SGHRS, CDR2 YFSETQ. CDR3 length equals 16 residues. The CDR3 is CASSPGLAGITDTQYF. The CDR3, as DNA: TGCGCCAGCAGCCCGGGACTAGCGGGAATCACAGATACGCAGTATTTT.

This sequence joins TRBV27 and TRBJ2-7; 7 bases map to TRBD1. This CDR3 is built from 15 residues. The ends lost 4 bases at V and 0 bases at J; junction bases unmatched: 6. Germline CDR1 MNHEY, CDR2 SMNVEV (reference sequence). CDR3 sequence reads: CASSYVGGASYEQYF. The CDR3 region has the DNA TGTGCCAGCAGTTATGTAGGGGGCGCCTCCTACGAGCAGTACTTC.

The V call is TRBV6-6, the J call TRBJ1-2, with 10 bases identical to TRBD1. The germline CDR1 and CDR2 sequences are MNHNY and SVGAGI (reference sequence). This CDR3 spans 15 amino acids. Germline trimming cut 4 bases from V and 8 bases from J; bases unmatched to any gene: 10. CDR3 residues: CASSSGDRGRWGYTF. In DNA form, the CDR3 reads TGTGCCAGCAGTTCGGGCGACAGGGGGCGGTGGGGCTACACCTTC.

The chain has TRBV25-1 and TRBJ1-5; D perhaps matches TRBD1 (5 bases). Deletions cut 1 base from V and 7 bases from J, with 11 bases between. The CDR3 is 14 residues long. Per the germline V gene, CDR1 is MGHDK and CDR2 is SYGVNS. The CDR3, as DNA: TGTGCCAGCAGTGAATGGAGGGGAAACCAGCCCCAGCATTTT. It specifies CASSEWRGNQPQHF.

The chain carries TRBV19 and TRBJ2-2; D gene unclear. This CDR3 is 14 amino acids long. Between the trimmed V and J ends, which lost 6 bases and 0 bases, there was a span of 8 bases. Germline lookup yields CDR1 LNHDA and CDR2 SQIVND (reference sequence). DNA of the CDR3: TGTGCCAGTAGGAGCCTCTCGAACACCGGGGAGCTGTTTTTT. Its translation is CASRSLSNTGELFF.

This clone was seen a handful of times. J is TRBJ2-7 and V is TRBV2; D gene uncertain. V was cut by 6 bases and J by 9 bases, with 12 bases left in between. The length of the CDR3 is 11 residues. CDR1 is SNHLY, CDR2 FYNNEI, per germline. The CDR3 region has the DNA TGTGCCAGCAGCGTTATAACGGGGCAGTACTTC. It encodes CASSVITGQYF.

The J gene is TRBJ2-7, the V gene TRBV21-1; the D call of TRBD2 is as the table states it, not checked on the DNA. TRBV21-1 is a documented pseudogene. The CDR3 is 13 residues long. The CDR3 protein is CASSKAPSCEQYF. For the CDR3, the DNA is TGTGCCAGCAGCAAAGCCCCGTCTTGCGAGCAGTACTTC.

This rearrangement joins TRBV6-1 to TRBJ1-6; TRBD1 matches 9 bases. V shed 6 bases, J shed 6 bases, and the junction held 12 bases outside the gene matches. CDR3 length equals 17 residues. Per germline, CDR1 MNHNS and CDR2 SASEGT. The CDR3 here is CASREQGATQPNSPLHF. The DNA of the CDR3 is TGTGCCAGCAGAGAACAGGGGGCCACCCAGCCTAATTCACCCCTCCACTTT.

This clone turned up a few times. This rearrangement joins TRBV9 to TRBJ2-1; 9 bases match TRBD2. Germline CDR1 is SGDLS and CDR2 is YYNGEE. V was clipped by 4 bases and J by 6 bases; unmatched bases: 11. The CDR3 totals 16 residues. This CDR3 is CASSPLGSGGPNEQFF. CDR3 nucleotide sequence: TGTGCCAGCAGCCCCTTGGGAAGCGGGGGGCCCAATGAGCAGTTCTTC.

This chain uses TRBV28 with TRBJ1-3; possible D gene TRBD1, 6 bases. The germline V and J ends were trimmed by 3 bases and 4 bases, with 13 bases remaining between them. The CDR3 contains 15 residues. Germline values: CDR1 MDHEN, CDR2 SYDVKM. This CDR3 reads CASSFIGGGGNTIYF. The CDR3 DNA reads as TGTGCCAGCAGTTTTATTGGGGGGGGCGGAAACACCATATATTTT.

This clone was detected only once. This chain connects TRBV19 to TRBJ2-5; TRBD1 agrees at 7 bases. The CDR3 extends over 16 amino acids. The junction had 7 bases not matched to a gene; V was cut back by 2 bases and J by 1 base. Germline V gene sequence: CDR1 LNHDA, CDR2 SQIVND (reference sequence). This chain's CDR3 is CASSIRWDSFQETQYF. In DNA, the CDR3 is TGTGCCAGTAGTATAAGGTGGGACAGCTTCCAAGAGACCCAGTACTTC.

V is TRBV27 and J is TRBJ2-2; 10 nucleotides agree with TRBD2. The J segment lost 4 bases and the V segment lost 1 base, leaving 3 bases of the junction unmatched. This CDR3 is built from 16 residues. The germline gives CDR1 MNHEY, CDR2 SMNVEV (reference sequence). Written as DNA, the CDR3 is TGTGCCAGCAGTTTATTTCTAGCGGGAGCCACCGGGGAGCTGTTTTTT. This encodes CASSLFLAGATGELFF.

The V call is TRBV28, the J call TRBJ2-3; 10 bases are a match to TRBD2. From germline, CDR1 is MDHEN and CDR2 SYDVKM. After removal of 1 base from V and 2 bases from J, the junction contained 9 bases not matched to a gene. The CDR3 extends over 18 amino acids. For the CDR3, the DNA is TGTGCCAGCAGTTTATTTTCTAGCGGGAGTTGGGACACAGATACGCAGTATTTT. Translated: CASSLFSSGSWDTDTQYF.

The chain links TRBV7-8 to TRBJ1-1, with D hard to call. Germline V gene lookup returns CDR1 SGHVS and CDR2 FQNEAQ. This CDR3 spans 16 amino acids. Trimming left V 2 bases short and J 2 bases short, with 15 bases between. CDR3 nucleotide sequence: TGTGCCAGCAGCTTAAAGGTGTCCGGACTTAACACTGAAGCTTTCTTT. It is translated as CASSLKVSGLNTEAFF.

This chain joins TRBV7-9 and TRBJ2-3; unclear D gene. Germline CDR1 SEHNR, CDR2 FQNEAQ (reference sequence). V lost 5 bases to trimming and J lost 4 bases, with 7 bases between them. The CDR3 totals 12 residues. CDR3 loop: CASSAQADTQYF. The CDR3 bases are TGTGCCAGCAGCGCCCAGGCAGATACGCAGTATTTT. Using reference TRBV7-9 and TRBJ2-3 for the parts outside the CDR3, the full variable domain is DTGVSQNPRHKITKRGQNVTFRCDPISEHNRLYWYRQTLGQGPEFLTYFQNEAQLEKSRLLSDRFSAERPKGSFSTLEIQRTEQGDSAMYLCASSAQADTQYFGPGTRLTVL.